This T cell receptor beta chain was recovered during a study of T cells in Graves' hyperthyroidism and ophthalmopathy. This clonotype showed up just a few times. The antigen is unknown. Germline values: CDR1 SQVTM, CDR2 ANQGSEA. This CDR3 is 11 amino acids long. J lost 5 bases, V lost 5 bases, and 2 bases had no gene match. Points from the study as a whole: A model of 13 V-J features distinguished ophthalmopathy from stable hyperthyroidism.

TCR beta CDR3 regions were amplified from RNA transcripts. HTBI primers were used for first-round RT-PCR of the TCR CDR3. TCRdb reprocessed the multiplex PCR reads with MiXCR, giving one entry per CDR3 protein. The sample has approximately 740,000 distinct CDR3 sequences, around 13% seen once. Hyperthyroidism of Graves' type that showed no ophthalmopathy progression within 18 months was stable. Diagnosis of hyperthyroidism was new in patients aged 18 to 65, and its duration was under 2 months. In making diagnoses, clinical symptoms, serum thyroxine and TRAb, thyroid ultrasound and orbital computed tomography were all used.

This chain joins TRBV29-1 and TRBJ2-7; 8 positions agree with TRBD1. This receptor was identified in a woman aged 18-30 years with Graves' hyperthyroidism. Sequencing was done on a sample of blood. CDR3 DNA: TGCAGCGTTCAGGGGGCAAACGAGCAGTACTTC. This gives the protein CSVQGANEQYF.